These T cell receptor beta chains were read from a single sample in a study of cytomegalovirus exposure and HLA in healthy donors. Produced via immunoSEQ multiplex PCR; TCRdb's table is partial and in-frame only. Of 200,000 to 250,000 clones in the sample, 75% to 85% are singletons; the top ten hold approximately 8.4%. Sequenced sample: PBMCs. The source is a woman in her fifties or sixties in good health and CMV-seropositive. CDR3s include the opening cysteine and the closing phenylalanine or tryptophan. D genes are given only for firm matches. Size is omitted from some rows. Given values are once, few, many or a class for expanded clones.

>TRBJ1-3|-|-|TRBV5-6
TGTGCCAGCAGCCCGGAGGCAGAAGGAAACACCATATATTTT
CASSPEAEGNTIYF
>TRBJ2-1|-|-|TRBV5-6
TGTGCCAGCAGCTTTTATCAGTGGGGGGTTGGTGAGCAGTTCTTC
CASSFYQWGVGEQFF
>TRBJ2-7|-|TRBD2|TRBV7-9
TGTGCCAGCAGCTTGGCGGGAGTGGGTGAGCAGTACTTC
CASSLAGVGEQYF
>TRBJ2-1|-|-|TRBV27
TGTGCCAGCAGCCAGGGGGGACAGTACAATGAGCAGTTCTTC
CASSQGGQYNEQFF
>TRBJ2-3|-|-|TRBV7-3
TGTGCCAGCACCCAGACTAGTGGGTCAGATACGCAGTATTTT
CASTQTSGSDTQYF
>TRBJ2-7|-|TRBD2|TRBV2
TGTGCCAGCATCGGGACTAGCGGATCCTACGAGCAGTACTTC
CASIGTSGSYEQYF
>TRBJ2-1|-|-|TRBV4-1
TGCGCCAGCAGCCAAGAATGGGCGGGGCCACCCCATGAGCAGTTCTTC
CASSQEWAGPPHEQFF
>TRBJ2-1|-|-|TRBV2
TGTGCCAGCAGTGTGGGCGTCAATGAGCAGTTCTTC
CASSVGVNEQFF
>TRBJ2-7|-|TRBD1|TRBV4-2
TGTGCCAGCAGCCACTGGACAGGGGGCGCAGATGGTTACGAGCAGTACTTC
CASSHWTGGADGYEQYF
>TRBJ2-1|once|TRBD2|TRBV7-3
TGTGCCAGCAGCTCTAGCGGGAGGGTGGCGGGAAATGAGCAGTTCTTC
CASSSSGRVAGNEQFF
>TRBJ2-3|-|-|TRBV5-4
TGTGCCAGCAGCCTCCCGGGGGGCGATACGCAGTATTTT
CASSLPGGDTQYF
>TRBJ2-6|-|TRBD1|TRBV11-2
TGTGCCAGCAGCTTCGATCTTTGGGACAGCGCCTCTGGGGCCAACGTCCTGACTTTC
CASSFDLWDSASGANVLTF
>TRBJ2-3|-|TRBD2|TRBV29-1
TGCAGCGTAGGCACTAGCGGGAACACAGATACGCAGTATTTT
CSVGTSGNTDTQYF
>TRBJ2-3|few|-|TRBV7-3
TGTGCCAGCAGCTTAAGTCTTCTTGATACGCAGTATTTT
CASSLSLLDTQYF
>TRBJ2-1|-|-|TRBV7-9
TGTTCCAGCAGCTTCCACTCGAATGAGCAGTTCTTC
CSSSFHSNEQFF
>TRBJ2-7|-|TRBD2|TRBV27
TGTGCCAGCACTCAGCGGGAGCCTTACTACGAGCAGTACTTC
CASTQREPYYEQYF
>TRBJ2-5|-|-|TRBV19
TGTGCCAGTAGTCCCGGACAAATTCAAGAGACCCAGTACTTC
CASSPGQIQETQYF
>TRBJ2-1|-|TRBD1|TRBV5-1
TGCGCCAGCAGCTTGGGACCTCTGGTGGACAGGATATACAATGAGCAGTTCTTC
CASSLGPLVDRIYNEQFF
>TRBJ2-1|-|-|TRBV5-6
TGTGCCAGCAGCTTGGGTATAGGGAGGAGCAATGAGCAGTTCTTC
CASSLGIGRSNEQFF
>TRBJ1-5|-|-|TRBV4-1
TGCGCCAGCAGCCAAGTTCGGGGCAATCAGCCCCAGCATTTT
CASSQVRGNQPQHF
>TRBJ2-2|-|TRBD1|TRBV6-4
TGTGCCAGCAAACGGGACAGAGCACTCACCGGGGAGCTGTTTTTT
CASKRDRALTGELFF
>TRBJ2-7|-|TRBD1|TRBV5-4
TGTGCCAGCAGGCATGAGGGACAGATTTCCTACGAGCAGTACTTC
CASRHEGQISYEQYF
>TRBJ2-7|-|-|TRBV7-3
TGTGCCAGCAGCTTAGGACAGATAGACGAGCAGTACTTC
CASSLGQIDEQYF
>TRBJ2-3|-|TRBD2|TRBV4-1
TGCGCCAGCAGCCAAGACGCTTTGGCTAGCGGGAGATATACAGATACGCAGTATTTT
CASSQDALASGRYTDTQYF
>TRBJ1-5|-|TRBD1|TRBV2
TGTGCCAGCAGGCCCGGGACAGGGGCTGGTCAGCCCCAGCATTTT
CASRPGTGAGQPQHF
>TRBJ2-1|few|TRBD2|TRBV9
TGTGCCAGCAGCGAAACTAGCGGAACGGTGTACAATGAGCAGTTCTTC
CASSETSGTVYNEQFF
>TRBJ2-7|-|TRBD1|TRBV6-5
TGTGCCAGCACCTCTTGGACAGGGGGTTACGAGCAGTACTTC
CASTSWTGGYEQYF
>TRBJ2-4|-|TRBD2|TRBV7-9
TGTGCCAGCAGCCCGGGGACTAGCGAAACCAAAAACATTCAGTACTTC
CASSPGTSETKNIQYF
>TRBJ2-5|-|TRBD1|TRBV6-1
TGTGCCAGCAGTGAAGCCGGGACAGGGGTAGGTGAGACCCAGTACTTC
CASSEAGTGVGETQYF
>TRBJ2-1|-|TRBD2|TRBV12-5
TGTGCTAGTGGACCGAGGAGGGCGGGAGCCTACAATGAGCAGTTCTTC
CASGPRRAGAYNEQFF
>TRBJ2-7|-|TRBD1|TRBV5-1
TGCGCCAGCAGCTTGGCCCCGTCACAGGGGGTCGAGCAGTACTTC
CASSLAPSQGVEQYF
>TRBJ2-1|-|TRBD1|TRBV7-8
TGTGCCAGCAGCTTAGGGGGGACAGCGTCCTACAATGAGCAGTTCTTC
CASSLGGTASYNEQFF
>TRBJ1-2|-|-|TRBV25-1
TGTGCCAGCAGTCTCAGGGTGGGAGGCTACACCTTC
CASSLRVGGYTF
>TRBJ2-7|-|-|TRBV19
TGTGCCAGTAGTAACGGGGAGGTCAGGACCGAGCAGTACTTC
CASSNGEVRTEQYF
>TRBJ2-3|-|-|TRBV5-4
TGTACCAGCAGCTTGGGGAAGGGCGGCGGAGGAGGAGATACGCAGTATTTT
CTSSLGKGGGGGDTQYF
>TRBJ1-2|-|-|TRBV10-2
TGCGCCAGCGGATCGGCGGTGAATGGCTACACCTTC
CASGSAVNGYTF
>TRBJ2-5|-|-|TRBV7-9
TGTTCCAGCAGCTTAGAGATGCGATTAGAGACCCAGTACTTC
CSSSLEMRLETQYF
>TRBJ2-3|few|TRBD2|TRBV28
TGTGCCAGCAGTACCCCCCGGACTAGCCTCACAGATACGCAGTATTTT
CASSTPRTSLTDTQYF
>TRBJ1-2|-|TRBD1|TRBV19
TGTGCCAGTACCTCCGGCGGGACAGCGACGGGCTACACCTTC
CASTSGGTATGYTF
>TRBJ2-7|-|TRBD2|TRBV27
TGTGCCACCAGCGGGAGTGTGTCCCTCGAGCAGTACTTC
CATSGSVSLEQYF
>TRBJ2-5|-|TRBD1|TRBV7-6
TGTGCCAGCAGCCCCCGGGACAGGTGGGAGACCCAGTACTTC
CASSPRDRWETQYF
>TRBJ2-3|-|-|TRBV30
TGTGCCTGGAGTGGACTTGTCCCCCCCCAGTATTTT
CAWSGLVPPQYF
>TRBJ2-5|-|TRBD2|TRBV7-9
TGTGCCAGCAGCTTAATTCGCGGGGGTAAGGAGACCCAGTACTTC
CASSLIRGGKETQYF
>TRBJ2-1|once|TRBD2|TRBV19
TGTGCCAGTAGTATAGGCTCGCTACTAGCGGGAGAAAGGCAGTTCTTC
CASSIGSLLAGERQFF
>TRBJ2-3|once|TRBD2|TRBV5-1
TGCGCCAGCAGCAGACTAGCGGGAGTGGGTACAGATACGCAGTATTTT
CASSRLAGVGTDTQYF
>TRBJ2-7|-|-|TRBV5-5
TGTGCCAGCAGCTTAGGCGCAGAGGGCTACGAGCAGTACTTC
CASSLGAEGYEQYF
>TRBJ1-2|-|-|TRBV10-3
TGTGCCATCACTCACAGCCCAGGAGGCTATGGCTACACCTTC
CAITHSPGGYGYTF
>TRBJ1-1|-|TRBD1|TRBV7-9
TGTGCCAGCAGTCCAAACAGGGGGCAGAACACTGAAGCTTTCTTT
CASSPNRGQNTEAFF
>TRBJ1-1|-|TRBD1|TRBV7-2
TGTGCCAGCAGCTTAGGGGGGACAGGAATGAAGGCTTTCTTT
CASSLGGTGMKAFF
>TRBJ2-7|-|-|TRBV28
TGTGCCAGCAACCCGCATGTTTTAAGCTCCTACGAGCAGTACTTC
CASNPHVLSSYEQYF